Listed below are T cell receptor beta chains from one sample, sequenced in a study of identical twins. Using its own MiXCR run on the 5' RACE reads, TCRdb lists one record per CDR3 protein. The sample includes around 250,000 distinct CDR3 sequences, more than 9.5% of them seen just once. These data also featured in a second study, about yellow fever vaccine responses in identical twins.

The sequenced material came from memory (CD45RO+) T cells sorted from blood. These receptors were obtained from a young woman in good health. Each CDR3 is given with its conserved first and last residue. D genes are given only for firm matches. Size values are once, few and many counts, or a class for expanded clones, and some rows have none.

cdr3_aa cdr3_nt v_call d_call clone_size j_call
CASRNGVSVYQETQYF TGCGCCAGCCGGAACGGGGTCTCGGTGTACCAAGAGACCCAGTACTTC TRBV5-1 NA NA TRBJ2-5
CASSGKTSGSTDTQYF TGTGCCAGCAGCGGAAAGACTAGCGGGAGCACAGATACGCAGTATTTT TRBV5-4 TRBD2 few TRBJ2-3
CASSYRGRETQYF TGTGCCAGCAGCTATCGGGGGCGAGAGACCCAGTACTTC TRBV12-3/TRBV12-4 NA NA TRBJ2-5
CAIFSGISDEQFF TGTGCCATTTTTAGCGGGATCAGCGATGAGCAGTTCTTC TRBV10-3 TRBD2 NA TRBJ2-1
CATSREVGALEQYF TGTGCCACCAGCAGAGAGGTAGGAGCTCTCGAGCAGTACTTC TRBV15 NA NA TRBJ2-7
CATSRDQGIAGTDTQYF TGTGCCACCAGCAGAGATCAGGGCATAGCGGGCACAGATACGCAGTATTTT TRBV15 NA NA TRBJ2-3
CASSLVTPNYEQYF TGTGCCAGCAGTTTGGTGACACCAAACTACGAGCAGTACTTC TRBV28 NA many TRBJ2-7
CASSVGVGEQYF TGCGCCAGCAGTGTTGGGGTAGGCGAGCAGTACTTC TRBV10-1 NA NA TRBJ2-7
CASSPDRGSPKDEQFF TGTGCCAGCTCACCTGATCGGGGAAGCCCAAAGGATGAGCAGTTCTTC TRBV18 NA few TRBJ2-1
CASSYIDRGGGELFF TGTGCCAGCAGTTACATCGACAGGGGAGGCGGGGAGCTGTTTTTT TRBV6-2/TRBV6-3 TRBD1 few TRBJ2-2
CSASHYSEETQYF TGCAGTGCATCTCATTATAGCGAGGAGACCCAGTACTTC TRBV20-1 NA NA TRBJ2-5
CASRAGGDNEQFF TGCGCCAGCAGGGCGGGAGGGGATAATGAGCAGTTCTTC TRBV10-2 TRBD2 few TRBJ2-1
CASTWGQGSREQYF TGTGCCAGCACGTGGGGACAGGGATCGAGAGAGCAGTACTTC TRBV6-1 TRBD1 few TRBJ2-7
CASSLGVSGRGRGTDTQYF TGTGCCAGCAGCTTAGGGGTTAGCGGGAGAGGTCGTGGCACAGATACGCAGTATTTT TRBV7-8 TRBD2 few TRBJ2-3
CSARDLADSTDTQYF TGCAGTGCTAGAGACCTAGCGGATAGCACAGATACGCAGTATTTT TRBV20-1 TRBD2 many TRBJ2-3
CASSLAETSGYYEQYF TGTGCCAGCAGCTTAGCAGAGACTAGCGGTTACTACGAGCAGTACTTC TRBV7-2 TRBD2 many TRBJ2-7
CASPRPDGYGYTF TGTGCCAGTCCGCGACCCGATGGCTATGGCTACACCTTC TRBV6-4 NA NA TRBJ1-2